The source of this T cell receptor (beta chain) is a study of control samples from healthy donors and cancer patients. After removal of 1 base from V and 6 bases from J, the junction contained 5 bases not matched to a gene. Germline CDR1 reads LGHDT; CDR2 reads YNNKEL (reference sequence). This CDR3 is built from 16 residues. Assay used: immunoSEQ multiplex PCR; TCRdb lists only in-frame clones, some missing. The table has about 94,000 clones, 75% to 95% seen once. The chain carries TRBV3-1 (or the pseudogene TRBV3-2) and TRBJ1-6; TRBD1 matches at 8 bases. Specimen: blood. This clonotype was sampled from a woman aged 18-30 years in good health. The CDR3, as DNA: TGTGCCAGCAGCCAAGCGGCCGGGACAGGTAATTCACCCCTCCACTTT. The encoded protein is CASSQAAGTGNSPLHF.